Listed below are T cell receptor beta chains from one sample, sequenced in a study of blood T cells in healthy people across ages. TCRdb re-called the 5' RACE reads with MiXCR, one entry per CDR3 protein. The sample yields about 680,000 distinct CDR3 sequences, more than 40% seen once. Sequenced: blood. The receptors here all came from a woman aged 55-70 years in good health. Each CDR3 is given with its conserved first and last residue. A D gene is named only where the DNA matches it firmly. The size entry is marked missing in some rows and otherwise reads once, few, many or a size class.

>14|few|TRBJ2-7|TRBV29-1|TRBD1
CSVSGQGANYEQYF
TGCAGCGTATCGGGACAGGGGGCGAACTACGAGCAGTACTTC
>17|NA|TRBJ2-1|TRBV7-9|NA
CASSLFQGQSSYNEQFF
TGTGCCAGCAGCTTATTCCAGGGCCAAAGCTCCTACAATGAGCAGTTCTTC
>17|NA|TRBJ2-7|TRBV14|TRBD2
CASSQDVGTSGSYEQYF
TGTGCCAGCAGCCAAGACGTGGGGACTAGCGGGAGTTACGAGCAGTACTTC
>15|once|TRBJ1-4|TRBV5-1|NA
CASSLQTGGEEKLFF
TGCGCCAGCAGCTTACAGACAGGTGGGGAGGAAAAACTGTTTTTT
>14|NA|TRBJ2-7|TRBV6-6|NA
CATTLGGKVYEQYF
TGTGCCACCACTCTCGGCGGGAAGGTCTACGAGCAGTACTTC
>15|NA|TRBJ2-7|TRBV9|TRBD2
CASSVGGISYNEQYF
TGTGCCAGCAGCGTGGGAGGGATTTCCTACAATGAGCAGTACTTC
>19|NA|TRBJ2-7|TRBV15|TRBD2
CATNREASGWGQSYNEQYF
TGTGCCACCAACAGAGAGGCTAGCGGGTGGGGTCAATCCTACAATGAGCAGTACTTC
>15|once|TRBJ2-1|TRBV6-2/TRBV6-3|TRBD1
CASSLRQGAYNEQFF
TGTGCCAGCAGTCTGAGACAGGGGGCCTACAATGAGCAGTTCTTC
>16|few|TRBJ2-4|TRBV3-1|NA
CASSPLPGLAKNIQYF
TGTGCCAGCAGCCCCCTCCCAGGACTAGCCAAAAACATTCAGTACTTC
>16|NA|TRBJ2-4|TRBV20-1|NA
CSARSRLELAKNIQYF
TGCAGTGCTAGATCACGACTGGAACTAGCCAAAAACATTCAGTACTTC
>17|few|TRBJ2-7|TRBV7-2|TRBD2
CASSTDPGTSGLKGQYF
TGTGCCAGCAGCACAGACCCCGGGACTAGTGGGTTAAAAGGGCAGTACTTC
>18|NA|TRBJ2-3|TRBV5-1|TRBD2
CASNRRPSGRETSDTQYF
TGCGCCAGCAACCGGAGGCCAAGCGGGAGAGAGACCTCAGATACGCAGTATTTT
>12|NA|TRBJ2-5|TRBV28|NA
CASSLLGWLWYF
TGTGCCAGCAGTTTACTGGGGTGGTTGTGGTACTTC
>15|few|TRBJ2-1|TRBV20-1|NA
CSARSADYSYNEQFF
TGCAGTGCTAGATCTGCGGATTACTCCTACAATGAGCAGTTCTTC
>15|NA|TRBJ1-2|TRBV9|NA
CASGVGATSNYGYTF
TGTGCCAGCGGCGTAGGAGCGACCTCTAACTATGGCTACACCTTC
>13|many|TRBJ1-2|TRBV7-9|NA
CASSLVGSYGYTF
TGTGCCAGCAGCTTAGTTGGGTCGTATGGCTACACCTTC
>13|few|TRBJ2-3|TRBV7-9|TRBD1
CTQGTGSTDTQYF
TGTACACAGGGGACAGGGAGCACAGATACGCAGTATTTT
>17|NA|TRBJ1-1|TRBV20-1|NA
CSARKLSAATMNTEAFF
TGCAGTGCTAGAAAATTATCAGCCGCTACAATGAACACTGAAGCTTTCTTT
>14|many|TRBJ2-7|TRBV25-1|TRBD1
CASSESGTAYEQYF
TGTGCCAGCAGTGAATCGGGGACAGCCTACGAGCAGTACTTC
>12|NA|TRBJ2-1|TRBV5-1|NA
CASSLDGNVQFF
TGCGCCAGCAGCTTGGACGGGAATGTGCAGTTCTTC
>13|NA|TRBJ1-2|TRBV11-2|NA
CASSLAGMGGYTF
TGTGCCAGCAGCTTGGCAGGGATGGGTGGCTACACCTTC
>14|NA|TRBJ1-2|TRBV6-1|NA
CASSRTVDNYGYTF
TGTGCCAGCAGCCGGACAGTAGATAACTATGGCTACACCTTC